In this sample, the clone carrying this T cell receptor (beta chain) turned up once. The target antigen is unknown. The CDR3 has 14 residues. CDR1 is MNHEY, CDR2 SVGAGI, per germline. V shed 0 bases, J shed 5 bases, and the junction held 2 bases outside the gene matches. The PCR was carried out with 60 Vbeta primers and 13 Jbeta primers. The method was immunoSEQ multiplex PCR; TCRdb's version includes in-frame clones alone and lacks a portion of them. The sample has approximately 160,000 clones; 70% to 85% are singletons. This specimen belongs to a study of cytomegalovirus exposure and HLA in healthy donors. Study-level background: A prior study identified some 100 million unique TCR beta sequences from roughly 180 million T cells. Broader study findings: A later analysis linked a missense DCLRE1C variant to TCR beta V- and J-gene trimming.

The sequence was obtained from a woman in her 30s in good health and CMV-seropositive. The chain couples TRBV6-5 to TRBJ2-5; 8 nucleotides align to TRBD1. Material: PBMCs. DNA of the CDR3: TGTGCCAGCAGTTACTCGACAGGGGTGGAGACCCAGTACTTC. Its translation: CASSYSTGVETQYF.